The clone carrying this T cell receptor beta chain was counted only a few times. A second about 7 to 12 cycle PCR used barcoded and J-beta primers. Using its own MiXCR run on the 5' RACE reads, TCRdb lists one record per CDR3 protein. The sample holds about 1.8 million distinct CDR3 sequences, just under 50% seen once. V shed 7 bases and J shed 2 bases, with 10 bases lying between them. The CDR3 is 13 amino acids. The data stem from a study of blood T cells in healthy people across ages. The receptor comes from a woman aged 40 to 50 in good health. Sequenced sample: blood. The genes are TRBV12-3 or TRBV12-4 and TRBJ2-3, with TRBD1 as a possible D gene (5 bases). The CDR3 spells CASTAGFTDTQYF. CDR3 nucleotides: TGTGCCAGCACCGCAGGGTTCACAGATACGCAGTATTTT.